Listed below are T cell receptor beta chains from one sample, sequenced in a study of PD-1 blockade in classical Hodgkin lymphoma. Clones were sequenced by immunoSEQ multiplex PCR, and TCRdb holds only the in-frame ones, with some missing. This sample has 25,000 to 35,000 clones, with roughly 80% found just once. Sample: CD4+ T cells from blood, taken before the fourth cycle of nivolumab. The receptor source for this set is a human donor with classical Hodgkin lymphoma. Each CDR3 is given with its conserved first and last residue. The D gene is left open where the match is weak. Clone size is not always given. Where it is, it says once, few, many or a class for expanded clones.

-	TRBV7-9	-	TRBJ2-2	TGTGCCAGCAGCGAAACCATAGGGGGAGCCGGGGAGCTGTTTTTT	CASSETIGGAGELFF
-	TRBV5-1	TRBD1	TRBJ1-4	TGCGCCAGCAGCCCAGGACAGGGGGCGACTAATGAAAAACTGTTTTTT	CASSPGQGATNEKLFF
-	TRBV2	TRBD2	TRBJ2-7	TGTGCCAGCAGAAGACTAGCGGGGGACTCCTACGAGCAGTACTTC	CASRRLAGDSYEQYF
once	TRBV5-1	TRBD1	TRBJ1-3	TGCGCAAGCAGCCTCACAGGGGGCGCGGGAAACACCATATATTTT	CASSLTGGAGNTIYF
-	TRBV7-9	-	TRBJ1-1	TGTGCCAGCAGCTTATCATACACTGAAGCTTTCTTT	CASSLSYTEAFF
once	TRBV5-1	-	TRBJ2-2	TGCGCCAGCACCTTGGCCCCAGGGTCCGGGGAGCTGTTTTTT	CASTLAPGSGELFF
once	TRBV7-9	-	TRBJ1-5	TGTGCCAGCACCCGGGGGTTTCAGCCCCAGCATTTT	CASTRGFQPQHF
few	TRBV5-1	-	TRBJ2-7	TGCGCCAGCAGCTTGGACGGGTCCTACGAGCAGTACTTC	CASSLDGSYEQYF
-	TRBV7-2	-	TRBJ2-7	TGTGCCAGCAGCCCACGGTGGGGAAGCTCCTACGAGCAGTACTTC	CASSPRWGSSYEQYF
few	TRBV5-1	-	TRBJ1-4	TGCGCCAGCAGCCCACAGGGCGGTATGGGAGAAAAACTGTTTTTT	CASSPQGGMGEKLFF
few	TRBV7-9	-	TRBJ1-3	TGTGCCAGCAGCATCCAAGGGGGTGGAAACACCATATATTTT	CASSIQGGGNTIYF
-	TRBV5-1	TRBD1	TRBJ1-1	TGCGCCAGCAGGCCGGGACAGGGGAACACTGAAGCTTTCTTT	CASRPGQGNTEAFF
once	TRBV5-1	TRBD2	TRBJ2-1	TGCGCCAGCAGCTTGGAGCGCGGGGGGAACAATGAGCAGTTCTTC	CASSLERGGNNEQFF
-	TRBV28	-	TRBJ2-7	TGTGCCAGCAGTTCCCCCGGGACTATCAGGGGTTACGAGCAGTACTTC	CASSSPGTIRGYEQYF
-	TRBV5-1	-	TRBJ2-1	TGCGCCAGCAGCTTGGGGCAGGGGTCCTACAATGAGCAGTTCTTC	CASSLGQGSYNEQFF
-	TRBV7-8	-	TRBJ1-1	TGTGCCAGCACCGTAAGGGGACACACTGAAGCTTTCTTT	CASTVRGHTEAFF
-	TRBV5-1	-	TRBJ2-2	TGCGCCAGCAGCCAGGACCCCTCTTTAGGGGAGCTGTTTTTT	CASSQDPSLGELFF
-	TRBV5-1	-	TRBJ2-7	TGCGCCAGCAGCATGGGACTCCCCTCCTACGAGCAGTACTTC	CASSMGLPSYEQYF
medium-sized	TRBV6-5	TRBD2	TRBJ2-7	TGTGCCAGCAGTTACTCGAGCGGGGGGTACTCCTACGAGCAGTACTTC	CASSYSSGGYSYEQYF
-	TRBV5-1	-	TRBJ1-3	TGCGCCAGCAGCTTGGATAGGGGTTTGTTCTCTGGAAACACCATATATTTT	CASSLDRGLFSGNTIYF
once	TRBV7-9	-	TRBJ2-6	TGTGCCAGCAGCTTAAGGGGGGCTGGGGCCAACGTCCTGACTTTC	CASSLRGAGANVLTF
-	TRBV5-1	-	TRBJ1-2	TGCGCCAGCAGCTTGGACAGCACCTATGGCTACACCTTC	CASSLDSTYGYTF
-	TRBV19	TRBD2	TRBJ2-7	TGTGCCAGTAGTATAGCTGGACTAGCGGGGGGGGTCCCCTACGAGCAGTACTTC	CASSIAGLAGGVPYEQYF
-	TRBV5-1	-	TRBJ1-3	TGCGCCAGCAGCTTGGCTCCACAGGGTTCCCCTGGAAACACCATATATTTT	CASSLAPQGSPGNTIYF
-	TRBV27	-	TRBJ2-1	TGTGCCAGCCGTAGACCCGAAACAGAGAACAATGAGCAGTTCTTC	CASRRPETENNEQFF
-	TRBV29-1	-	TRBJ1-2	TGCAGCGTTGATAGGTCGTTTACTAGGGACTATGGCTACACCTTC	CSVDRSFTRDYGYTF
-	TRBV5-1	TRBD2	TRBJ2-3	TGCGCCAGCAGCTTGGTCGGGGGGGCCGTAGATACGCAGTATTTT	CASSLVGGAVDTQYF
-	TRBV7-9	TRBD1	TRBJ1-3	TGTGCCAGCAGCTTTTTCGGGACAGGGGGCGGACTAGGAAACACCATATATTTT	CASSFFGTGGGLGNTIYF
-	TRBV7-9	TRBD1	TRBJ2-7	TGTGCCAGCAGCAAGCCGGGACAGGGGATCTACGAGCAGTACTTC	CASSKPGQGIYEQYF
-	TRBV5-1	-	TRBJ1-4	TGCGCCAGCAGCTTCAGGGCAACTAATGAAAAACTGTTTTTT	CASSFRATNEKLFF
-	TRBV6-4	-	TRBJ1-1	TGTGCCAGCAGCTTGACCGTGAACACTGAAGCTTTCTTT	CASSLTVNTEAFF
-	TRBV9	TRBD1	TRBJ2-5	TGTGCCAGCAGCGTTATGGGACAGGGCCGAGAGACCCAGTACTTC	CASSVMGQGRETQYF
-	TRBV5-1	-	TRBJ1-1	TGCGCCAGTTATACAGGGACAAAACACACTGAAGCTTTCTTT	CASYTGTKHTEAFF
-	TRBV11-2	TRBD2	TRBJ2-1	TGTGCCAGCAGCTTTGCTAGCGGATACAATGAGCAGTTCTTC	CASSFASGYNEQFF
-	TRBV2	-	TRBJ2-7	TGTGCCAGCAGTGAAGTACTGGTGACAGGTAGCTCCTACGAGCAGTACTTC	CASSEVLVTGSSYEQYF
-	TRBV7-9	TRBD2	TRBJ2-7	TGTGCCAGCAGCTCCCGGGAGGGGCTCGAGCAGTACTTC	CASSSREGLEQYF
-	TRBV28	-	TRBJ1-1	TGTGCCACCCAGTGGAACACTGAAGCTTTCTTT	CATQWNTEAFF
-	TRBV6-5	-	TRBJ2-7	TGTGCCAGCAGTTACTCGCAGCGCTACGAGCAGTACTTC	CASSYSQRYEQYF
-	TRBV5-4	-	TRBJ2-2	TGTGCCAGCAGCTTTCAAGGATCTCTACGGACCGGGGAGCTGTTTTTT	CASSFQGSLRTGELFF
-	TRBV5-1	-	TRBJ2-3	TGCGCCAGCAGCTTGGAGGATTCCAGAGATACGCAGTATTTT	CASSLEDSRDTQYF
-	TRBV5-1	-	TRBJ2-2	TGCGCCAGCAGCTCGACGACAGTGAACACCGGGGAGCTGTTTTTT	CASSSTTVNTGELFF
-	TRBV7-2	TRBD1	TRBJ2-4	TGTGCCAGCAGCTTGGTAGGACAGGCCAAGTCCCTAGCCAAAAACATTCAGTACTTC	CASSLVGQAKSLAKNIQYF
-	TRBV25-1	TRBD1	TRBJ2-5	TGTGCCAGCAGTGAAGACAACAGGGGCCAAGAGACCCAGTACTTC	CASSEDNRGQETQYF
few	TRBV29-1	-	TRBJ2-3	TGCAGCGTTGAGGGGGCCACCTCTAGCACAGATACGCAGTATTTT	CSVEGATSSTDTQYF
few	TRBV9	-	TRBJ1-6	TGTGCCAGCAGCGTAGCTACCGGTGGCAGCTCCTATAATTCACCCCTCCACTTT	CASSVATGGSSYNSPLHF
-	TRBV28	-	TRBJ1-5	TGTGCCAGCAGGTCCGCCGAAGTTGTCCCCCCTCAGCCCCAGCATTTT	CASRSAEVVPPQPQHF
-	TRBV14	-	TRBJ2-1	TGTGCCAGCAGCCAGGGGACCTACTACAATGAGCAGTTCTTC	CASSQGTYYNEQFF
-	TRBV11-2	-	TRBJ2-2	TGTGCCAGCAGCTTAGAACGCGTGAACACCGGGGAGCTGTTTTTT	CASSLERVNTGELFF
-	TRBV5-1	TRBD1	TRBJ2-1	TGCGCCAGCAGCTTGACAGGGGATACCTACAATGAGCAGTTCTTC	CASSLTGDTYNEQFF
-	TRBV28	-	TRBJ2-7	TGTGCCAGCAGTTTTGGCGGCCTTACAGGGTCCGACGAGCAGTACTTC	CASSFGGLTGSDEQYF
-	TRBV7-9	TRBD1	TRBJ1-3	TGTGCCAGCAGCGTATGGACAGGGCCATACTCTGGAAACACCATATATTTT	CASSVWTGPYSGNTIYF
-	TRBV5-8	-	TRBJ2-1	TGTGCCAGCAGCTCTTACAATGAGCAGTTCTTC	CASSSYNEQFF